The clone carrying this T cell receptor (beta chain) appeared a few times. Its antigen is undetermined. These data originate in a study of T-cell reconstitution after alpha-beta-depleted transplantation in children. General study points: In patients about two months after transplant, alpha-beta T cells reportedly arose from several hundred expanded graft clones.

As it was prepared, the TCRbeta library received unique molecular identifiers. Using its own MiXCR run on the PCR reads, TCRdb lists one record per CDR3 protein. The table records fewer than 350,000 distinct CDR3 sequences, roughly a tenth of them present only once. This CDR3 has 16 residues. The receptor comes from a boy younger than two with acute myeloid leukemia, due to receive a stem cell transplant. This specimen was PBMCs, taken before TCRalphabeta/CD19-depleted stem cell transplant. V gene TRBV21-1 combines with J gene TRBJ2-5; the table's D call TRBD1 went unverified against the DNA. TRBV21-1 is marked as a pseudogene. Here the CDR3 DNA reads TGTGCCAGCAGCAAATGGAGGGGGGGGCGCCGTGAGACCCAGTACTTC. Its protein is CASSKWRGGRRETQYF.